The rows below give T cell receptor beta chains drawn from one sample of a study of blood T cell repertoires in COVID-19. Measured with immunoSEQ multiplex PCR; TCRdb has only the in-frame clones, and not every one. The data show roughly 280,000 clones, around 86% seen once. Sequenced input: peripheral blood. These receptors were obtained from a middle-aged man with acute or convalescent COVID-19. Each CDR3 is given with its conserved first and last residue. The D gene is left open where the match is weak. Expanded clones are given a class, and other clones once, few, many or no size at all.

d_gene	j_gene	abundance	v_gene	CDR3aa	CDR3nt
NA	TRBJ1-1	NA	TRBV7-2	CASSPRGTPSTEAFF	TGTGCCAGCAGCCCCAGGGGTACCCCGAGCACTGAAGCTTTCTTT
TRBD1	TRBJ1-1	NA	TRBV5-1	CASRPLDTGVSTEAFF	TGCGCCAGCAGGCCCCTCGATACAGGGGTGAGCACTGAAGCTTTCTTT
TRBD2	TRBJ2-1	NA	TRBV7-9	CASSSTGSGGNYNEQFF	TGTGCCAGCAGCTCGACCGGCAGCGGGGGGAATTACAATGAGCAGTTCTTC
TRBD1	TRBJ2-1	NA	TRBV6-5	CASSDRDLENNEQFF	TGTGCCAGCAGCGACAGGGACCTGGAGAACAATGAGCAGTTCTTC
NA	TRBJ1-5	NA	TRBV3-1/TRBV3-2	CASSQSGGNQPQHF	TGTGCCAGCAGCCAATCAGGGGGCAATCAGCCCCAGCATTTT
TRBD1	TRBJ1-2	NA	TRBV18	CASSSQGTGVYGYTF	TGTGCCAGCTCATCACAGGGGACAGGGGTTTATGGCTACACCTTC
TRBD2	TRBJ2-3	NA	TRBV7-3	CASSPSGGDPDTQYF	TGTGCCAGCAGCCCAAGCGGGGGGGACCCAGATACGCAGTATTTT
NA	TRBJ1-5	NA	TRBV18	CASSPRRETNQPQHF	TGTGCCAGCTCACCACGGAGGGAGACAAATCAGCCCCAGCATTTT
NA	TRBJ1-6	NA	TRBV5-5	CASSFDIRNNSPLHF	TGTGCCAGCAGCTTCGACATAAGAAACAATTCACCCCTCCACTTT
NA	TRBJ1-2	many	TRBV19	CASSGRPGSNGYTF	TGTGCCAGTAGTGGTCGACCCGGGTCTAATGGCTACACCTTC
TRBD1	TRBJ1-6	NA	TRBV7-2	CASSWDRVGNSPLHF	TGTGCCAGCAGCTGGGACAGGGTAGGGAATTCACCCCTCCACTTT